This T cell receptor beta chain derives from a study of blood T cells in healthy people across ages. Study results and caveats: Getting older went along with TCR beta diversity per million T cells dropping roughly linearly.

In its sample, this clonotype was seen many times. The antigen remains unidentified. Primers used in a second PCR of roughly 6 to 11 cycles were a sample-barcoded 5' primer and a J-beta primer mix. Tagging of each cDNA molecule was performed by a template-switch adaptor with 12 random nucleotides. TCRdb redid the calling of the 5' RACE reads with MiXCR, one entry per CDR3 protein. This sample has more than 750,000 distinct CDR3 sequences; almost 30% occur once, and the top ten carry about a tenth. The data were also submitted as part of a second study, on T cells of mothers and their children.

Material: blood. This sequence originates from a woman aged 40 to 49 in good health.

In nucleotides, the CDR3 is TGTGCCAGCAGTTTAGCCAGGGGGATCGATGAGCAGTTCTTC. Translated, it gives CASSLARGIDEQFF. The chain employs TRBV12-3 or TRBV12-4 and TRBJ2-1; 7 bases fit TRBD1. The CDR3 runs to 14 residues. The V and J ends lost 0 bases and 8 bases, in that order; junction bases with no gene match: 4.